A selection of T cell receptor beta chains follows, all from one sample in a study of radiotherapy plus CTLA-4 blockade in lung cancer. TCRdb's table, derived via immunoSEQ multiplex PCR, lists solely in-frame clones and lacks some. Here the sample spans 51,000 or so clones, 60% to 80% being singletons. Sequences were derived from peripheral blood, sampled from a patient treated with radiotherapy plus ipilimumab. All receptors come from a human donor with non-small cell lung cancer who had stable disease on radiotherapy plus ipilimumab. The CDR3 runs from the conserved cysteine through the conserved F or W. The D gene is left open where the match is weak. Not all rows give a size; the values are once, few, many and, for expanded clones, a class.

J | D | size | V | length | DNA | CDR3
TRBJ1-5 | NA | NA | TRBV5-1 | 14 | TGCGCCAGCAGCGGGGACGGTCCGCATCAGCCCCAGCATTTT | CASSGDGPHQPQHF
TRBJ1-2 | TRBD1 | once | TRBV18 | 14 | TGTGCCAGCTCACCAGACAGGGCTAACTATGGCTACACCTTC | CASSPDRANYGYTF
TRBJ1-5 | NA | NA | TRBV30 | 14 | TGTGCCTGGAGTGCGGTTGGGGGGAATCAGCCCCAGCATTTT | CAWSAVGGNQPQHF
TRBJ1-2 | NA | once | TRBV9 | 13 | TGTGCCAGCAGCGGTGTGGTCCCATATGGCTACACCTTC | CASSGVVPYGYTF
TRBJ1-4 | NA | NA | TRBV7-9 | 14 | TGTGCCAGCAGCTCCGGACACGTTAATGAAAAACTGTTTTTT | CASSSGHVNEKLFF
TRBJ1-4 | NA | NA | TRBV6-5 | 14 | TGTGCCAGCAGTTATAGGTCGGAGCATGAAAAACTGTTTTTT | CASSYRSEHEKLFF
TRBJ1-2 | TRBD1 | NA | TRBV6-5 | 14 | TGTGCCAGCAAACGACAGGGAGGTGACTATGGCTACACCTTC | CASKRQGGDYGYTF
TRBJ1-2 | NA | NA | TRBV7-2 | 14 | TGTGCCAGCAGCTTAGCGAGGGGAATCGACGGCTACACCTTC | CASSLARGIDGYTF
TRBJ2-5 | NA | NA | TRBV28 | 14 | TGTGCCAGCAGTTTATGGCCGCGCCAAGAGACCCAGTACTTC | CASSLWPRQETQYF
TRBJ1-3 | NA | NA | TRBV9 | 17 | TGTGCCAGCAGCCTTCAACTAGGGGGTCTCTCTGGAAACACCATATATTTT | CASSLQLGGLSGNTIYF
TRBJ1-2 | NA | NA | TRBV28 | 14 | TGTGCCAGCAGTTTATCCATTGGACAGTGGGGCTACACCTTC | CASSLSIGQWGYTF
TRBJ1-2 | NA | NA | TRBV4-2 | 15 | TGTGCCAGCAGCCAAGTTCCAGGGTTCGACTATGGCTACACCTTC | CASSQVPGFDYGYTF
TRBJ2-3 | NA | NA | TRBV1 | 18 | TGCACCAGCAGCCAAGAATGGAGCATCGCGGGGGTGCAAGATACGCAGTATTTT | CTSSQEWSIAGVQDTQYF
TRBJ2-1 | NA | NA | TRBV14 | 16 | TGTGCCAGCAGTCCCCGTTTTTTGGGGGCGGTCTATGAGCAGTTCTTC | CASSPRFLGAVYEQFF
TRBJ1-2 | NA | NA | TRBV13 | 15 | TGTGCCAGCAGCTTCAATCGTGGAATTAACTATGGCTACACCTTC | CASSFNRGINYGYTF
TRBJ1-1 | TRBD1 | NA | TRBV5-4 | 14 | TGTGCCAGCAGCGACAGGGCCCTGAACACTGAAGCTTTCTTT | CASSDRALNTEAFF
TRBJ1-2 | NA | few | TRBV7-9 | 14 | TGTGCCAGCAGTTTAGTAGGCGGGCGCTATGGCTACACCTTC | CASSLVGGRYGYTF
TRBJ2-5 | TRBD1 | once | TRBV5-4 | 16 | TGTGCCAGCAGCGGGGGACAGGGAAAGTACCAAGAGACCCAGTACTTC | CASSGGQGKYQETQYF
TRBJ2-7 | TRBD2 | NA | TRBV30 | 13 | TGTGCCTGGAGTGCCGGGACTAGCTACGAGCAGTACTTC | CAWSAGTSYEQYF
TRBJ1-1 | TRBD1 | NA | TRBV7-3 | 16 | TGTGCCAGCAGCCCCCGGACAGGGAGGGAAAACACTGAAGCTTTCTTT | CASSPRTGRENTEAFF
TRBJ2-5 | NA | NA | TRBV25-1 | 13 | TGTGCCAGCAGCTCAGGGGCCCGCGTGACCCAGTACTTC | CASSSGARVTQYF
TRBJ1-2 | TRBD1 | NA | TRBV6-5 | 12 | TGTGCCAGCAGCATGACAGGGGCTGGCTACACCTTC | CASSMTGAGYTF
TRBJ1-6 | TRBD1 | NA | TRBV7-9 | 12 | TGTGCCAGCAGCACGACAGGGGCTCGTCTCCACTTT | CASSTTGARLHF
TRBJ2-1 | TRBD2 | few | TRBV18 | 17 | TGTGCCAGCTCAAGAACGGGAGGGACGGGCTCCTACAATGAGCAGTTCTTC | CASSRTGGTGSYNEQFF
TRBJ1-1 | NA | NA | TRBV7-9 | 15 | TGTGCCAGCAGCTTAGCTTCGGGACAAGGGAGTGAAGCTTTCTTT | CASSLASGQGSEAFF
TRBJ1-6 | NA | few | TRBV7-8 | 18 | TGTGCCAGCAGCTCCCGGACACGAGATAGCTCCTATAATTCACCCCTCCACTTT | CASSSRTRDSSYNSPLHF
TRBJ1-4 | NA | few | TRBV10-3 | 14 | TGTGCCATCAGTGAAGTCGGATCTAATGAAAAACTGTTTTTT | CAISEVGSNEKLFF
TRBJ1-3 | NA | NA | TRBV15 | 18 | TGTGCCACCAGCAGAGATCCGGGTTCTTCTTTCTCTGGAAACACCATATATTTT | CATSRDPGSSFSGNTIYF
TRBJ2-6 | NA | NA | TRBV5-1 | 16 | TGCGCCAGCAGCCTTGACAGGTCCTCTGGGGCCAACGTCCTGACTTTC | CASSLDRSSGANVLTF
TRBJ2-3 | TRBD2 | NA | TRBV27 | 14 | TGTGCCAGCAGTTTTGGACTAGCGATAGATACGCAGTATTTT | CASSFGLAIDTQYF
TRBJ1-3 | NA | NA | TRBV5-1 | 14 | TGCGCCAGCACCCTCGGGTCCTCGGGAAACACCATATATTTT | CASTLGSSGNTIYF
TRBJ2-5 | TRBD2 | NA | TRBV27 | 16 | TGTGCCAGCAGTTCCCCCCTAGCGGGGGGCCCGGAGACCCAGTACTTC | CASSSPLAGGPETQYF
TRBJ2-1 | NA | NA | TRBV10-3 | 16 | TGTGCCATCAGTGAGCCTAGACTAGGGTCCTACAATGAGCAGTTCTTC | CAISEPRLGSYNEQFF
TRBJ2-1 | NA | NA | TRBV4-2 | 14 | TGTGCCAGCAGCCCAATCACCCTTATCAATGAGCAGTTCTTC | CASSPITLINEQFF
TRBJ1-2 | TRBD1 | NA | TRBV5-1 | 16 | TGCGCCAGCAGCTTAGCCGTGGGACAGGGAAACTATGGCTACACCTTC | CASSLAVGQGNYGYTF
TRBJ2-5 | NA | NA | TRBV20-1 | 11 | TGCAGTGCTCCTCTTGCCAGGGAGCAGTACTTC | CSAPLAREQYF